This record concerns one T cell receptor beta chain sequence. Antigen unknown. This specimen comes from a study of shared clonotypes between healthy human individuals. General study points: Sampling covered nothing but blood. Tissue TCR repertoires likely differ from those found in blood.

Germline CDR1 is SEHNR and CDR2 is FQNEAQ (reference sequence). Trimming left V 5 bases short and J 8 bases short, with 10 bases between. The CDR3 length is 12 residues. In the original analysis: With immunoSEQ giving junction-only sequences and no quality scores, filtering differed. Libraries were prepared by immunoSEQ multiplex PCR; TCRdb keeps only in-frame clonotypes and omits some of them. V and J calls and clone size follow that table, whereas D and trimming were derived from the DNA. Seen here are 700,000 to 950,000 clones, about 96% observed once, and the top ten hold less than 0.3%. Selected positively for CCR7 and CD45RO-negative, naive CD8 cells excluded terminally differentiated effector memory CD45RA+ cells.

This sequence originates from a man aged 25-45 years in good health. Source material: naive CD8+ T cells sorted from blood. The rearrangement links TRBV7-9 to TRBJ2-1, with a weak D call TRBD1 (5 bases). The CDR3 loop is CASSRDSDEQFF. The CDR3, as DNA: TGTGCCAGCAGCCGAGACAGCGATGAGCAGTTCTTC. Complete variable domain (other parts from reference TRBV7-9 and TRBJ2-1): DTGVSQNPRHKITKRGQNVTFRCDPISEHNRLYWYRQTLGQGPEFLTYFQNEAQLEKSRLLSDRFSAERPKGSFSTLEIQRTEQGDSAMYLCASSRDSDEQFFGPGTRLTVL.